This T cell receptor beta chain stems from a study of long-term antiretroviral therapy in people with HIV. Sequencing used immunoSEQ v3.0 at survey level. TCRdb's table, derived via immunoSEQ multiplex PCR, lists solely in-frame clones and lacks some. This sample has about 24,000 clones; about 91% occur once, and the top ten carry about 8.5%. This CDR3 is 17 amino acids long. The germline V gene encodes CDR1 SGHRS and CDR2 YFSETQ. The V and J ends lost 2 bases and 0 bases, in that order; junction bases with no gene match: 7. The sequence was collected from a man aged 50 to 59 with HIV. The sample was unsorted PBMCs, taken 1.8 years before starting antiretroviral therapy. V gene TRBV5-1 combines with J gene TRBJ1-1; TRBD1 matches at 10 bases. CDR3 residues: CASSLLVGQGLNTEAFF. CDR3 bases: TGCGCCAGCAGCTTACTCGTGGGACAGGGGTTGAACACTGAAGCTTTCTTT. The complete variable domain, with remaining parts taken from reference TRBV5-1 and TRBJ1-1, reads KAGVTQTPRYLIKTRGQQVTLSCSPISGHRSVSWYQQTPGQGLQFLFEYFSETQRNKGNFPGRFSGRQFSNSRSEMNVSTLELGDSALYLCASSLLVGQGLNTEAFFGQGTRLTVV.